The text below deals with one T cell receptor beta chain. The data were taken from a study of shared clonotypes between healthy human individuals. Trimming left V 3 bases short and J 5 bases short, with 16 bases between. In germline, CDR1 is MNHEY, CDR2 SMNVEV (reference sequence). The CDR3 sequence is 15 residues long. Some clones are missing from TCRdb's copy, which holds only in-frame ones; the method was immunoSEQ multiplex PCR. The repertoire has a few million clones, 85% to 95% of them found once; the top ten carry 0.39%. The TCR comes from a man younger than 35 in good health. Some clones in this sample may be carry-over from other donors' samples. This chain uses TRBV27 with TRBJ1-2; no clear D gene. Material for sequencing was naive CD4+ T cells from PBMCs. Subset here: CD45RA+ positively selected. The CDR3 nucleotides are TGTGCCAGCAGTTTTGAGGGTTCCGGGTGGTATGGCTACACCTTC. It is translated as CASSFEGSGWYGYTF.